One and the same sample provided the 15 T cell receptor beta chains below, sequenced in a study of breast tumors, draining lymph nodes, adjacent tissues. Samples came from axillary lymph nodes draining the breast cancer. MiXCR, run by TCRdb on the multiplex PCR reads, gives a single entry per CDR3 protein. The table shows about 230,000 distinct CDR3 sequences, with about 34% occurring only once. The sequenced sample was axillary lymph node tissue. The receptors stem from a female donor with breast cancer. Some clones in this sample may be carry-over from other donors' samples.

A single count supports this clonotype. The genes are TRBV15 and TRBJ2-3; D unresolved. V was clipped by 3 bases and J by 2 bases, with 9 bases between them. The CDR3 has 14 amino acids. Germline V CDR1 and CDR2: LNHNV, YYDKDF (reference sequence). Written as DNA, the CDR3 is TGTGCCACCAGCAGTGCTTCCCTCACAGATACGCAGTATTTT. Its translation is CATSSASLTDTQYF.

The table lists this clonotype with many counts. The chain joins TRBV24-1 to TRBJ1-2; D is unresolved. Trimming stripped 7 bases from V and 8 bases from J, with 19 bases between. The CDR3 extends over 14 amino acids. Germline loops: CDR1 KGHDR, CDR2 SFDVKD. CDR3 amino acids: CATSQTTQTEGYTF. The DNA for the CDR3 is TGTGCCACCAGCCAGACGACCCAAACGGAGGGCTACACCTTC.

J is TRBJ1-6 and V is TRBV12-3 or TRBV12-4; D is unresolved. V shed 5 bases and J shed 7 bases, with 12 bases lying between them. CDR3 size: 14 residues. This CDR3 reads CASSRRPLNSPLHF. CDR3 sequence (DNA): TGTGCCAGCAGTCGCCGGCCTCTCAATTCACCCCTCCACTTT.

Details on this clonotype: Germline is not matched at one junction end, which may reflect a read error. The chain is built from TRBV5-4 and TRBJ2-3; 8 bases match TRBD2. Looked up from germline, CDR1 is SGHNT and CDR2 is YYREEE (reference sequence). This CDR3 is 13 amino acids long. This chain's CDR3 is CASSLKLADTQYF. CDR3 DNA: TGTGCCAGCAGCTTGAAACTAGCGGATACTCAGTATTTT.

This clonotype was observed at least ten times. The V call is TRBV20-1, the J call TRBJ2-5; 7 bases are shared with TRBD2. J lost 0 bases, V lost 6 bases, and 1 base had no gene match. Germline values: CDR1 DFQATT, CDR2 SNEGSKA (reference sequence). The CDR3 has 12 amino acids. Written as DNA, the CDR3 is TGCAGTGCAACTAGCGACCAAGAGACCCAGTACTTC. Protein product: CSATSDQETQYF.

This clonotype has ten or more counts. The chain joins TRBV5-8 to TRBJ2-1, with TRBD2 matching 7 bases. The V gene's germline CDR1 is SGHTS and CDR2 YDEGEE. J was trimmed by 5 bases and V by 3 bases; bases with no gene match: 8. The CDR3 length is 15 residues. The chain's CDR3 is CASSSISGKHNEQFF. In nucleotides, the CDR3 is TGTGCCAGCAGCTCAATCAGCGGGAAACACAATGAGCAGTTCTTC.

This clonotype has a count of ten or more. The chain couples TRBV11-2 to TRBJ2-7; maybe TRBD1 (6 bases). The length of the CDR3 is 14 residues. Trimming took 0 bases from V and 2 from J, leaving 8 bases between them. Per the germline V gene, CDR1 is SGHAT and CDR2 is FQNNGV. In DNA form, the CDR3 reads TGTGCCAGCAGCTTAGAACCAGGGGCCTACGAGCAGTACTTC. Its translation: CASSLEPGAYEQYF. Full variable domain (missing parts from reference TRBV11-2 and TRBJ2-7): EAGVAQSPRYKIIEKRQSVAFWCNPISGHATLYWYQQILGQGPKLLIQFQNNGVVDDSQLPKDRFSAERLKGVDSTLKIQPAKLEDSAVYLCASSLEPGAYEQYFGPGTRLTVT.

The gene calls are TRBV2 and TRBJ2-5; TRBD1 matches at 7 bases. CDR1 and CDR2 from the germline V gene are SNHLY and FYNNEI. V shed 6 bases and J 2 bases; nucleotides not matched to a gene: 6. The CDR3 loop spans 14 amino acids. As DNA, the CDR3 is TGTGCCAGCAGAGTTGGGACAGCGCAAGAGACCCAGTACTTC. It codes for CASRVGTAQETQYF.

On this clonotype itself: A much bigger clone sits one base away, suggesting this may be a read error. The J gene is TRBJ2-3, the V gene TRBV11-2; TRBD2 is a possible D gene (6 bases). Germline V lookup: CDR1 SGHAT, CDR2 FQNNGV. V lost 3 bases, J lost 2 bases, and 12 bases lay in between. The length of the CDR3 is 15 residues. The CDR3 is CASSFDGRATDTQYF. CDR3 nucleotide sequence: TGTGCCAGCAGCTTTGACGGGAGAGCCACAGATACGCAGTATTTT. The whole variable domain, filled in from reference TRBV11-2 and TRBJ2-3, reads EAGVAQSPRYKIIEKRQSVAFWCNPISGHATLYWYQQILGQGPKLLIQFQNNGVVDDSQLPKDRFSAERLKGVDSTLKIQPAKLEDSAVYLCASSFDGRATDTQYFGPGTRLTVL.

This sequence joins TRBV6-5 and TRBJ2-1, with 7 positions matching TRBD2. Losses at the gene ends were 5 bases for V and 7 bases for J; bases not matched to a gene: 11. The germline V gene encodes CDR1 MNHEY and CDR2 SVGAGI. CDR3 length equals 15 residues. The CDR3: CASSHRGSRGNEQFF. The CDR3 DNA follows: TGTGCCAGCAGTCACCGCGGGAGTCGAGGGAATGAGCAGTTCTTC.

Comment on this clonotype: At one end the junction does not follow the germline gene, possibly because of a read error. V usage is TRBV6-2 or TRBV6-3 and J usage is TRBJ2-3; D gene ambiguous. Germline V gene data show CDR1 as MNHEY and CDR2 as SVGEGT. This CDR3 has 13 residues. The CDR3 DNA sequence: TGTGCCAACAGTTACGCCGGACCAAATACGCAGTATTTT. Protein: CANSYAGPNTQYF.

This clonotype turned up a few times. V usage is TRBV6-5 and J usage is TRBJ2-3; 7 nucleotides agree with TRBD1. The CDR3 sequence is 15 residues long. The germline CDR1 and CDR2 sequences are MNHEY and SVGAGI. V was clipped by 5 bases and J by 3 bases; unmatched bases: 8. The CDR3 is CASSHGLTGTDTQYF. The DNA of the CDR3 is TGTGCCAGCAGTCACGGGCTGACAGGGACAGATACGCAGTATTTT.

This clonotype has at least ten counts. Since a much larger clone is just one base distant, this may be a read error. Likely a read error: the CDR3 ends without its conserved phenylalanine or tryptophan. The chain combines TRBV20-1 with TRBJ2-5; D is undetermined. Per germline, CDR1 DFQATT and CDR2 SNEGSKA (reference sequence). The CDR3 is 10 amino acids. Trimming cost V 4 bases and J 5 bases, with 5 bases left between them. CDR3 sequence reads: CSATRETQYS. The CDR3 nucleotides read TGCAGTGCTACGAGGGAGACCCAGTACTCC.

This clonotype was counted between two and nine times. The genes are TRBV6-5 and TRBJ2-7; D is possibly TRBD1 or TRBD2 (5 bases each). V was pared by 5 bases and J by 7 bases, with 15 bases between. The CDR3 covers 13 residues. Germline values: CDR1 MNHEY, CDR2 SVGAGI. Here the CDR3 DNA reads TGTGCCAGCAGTCACACTACAGGAGGAGAGCAGTACTTC. It is translated as CASSHTTGGEQYF.

For this clonotype: A read error is possible here, since a much larger clone lies one base away. The J gene is TRBJ1-2, the V gene TRBV27, with a tentative D call TRBD1 (6 bases). CDR1 and CDR2 (germline): MNHEY, SMNVEV (reference sequence). This CDR3 spans 16 amino acids. The DNA for the CDR3 is TGTGCCTGCAGTTCCACCGGCCCCGGACAGAACTATGGCTACACCTTC. Translating gives CACSSTGPGQNYGYTF.